The 5 T cell receptor beta chains listed next were all sequenced from one sample in a study of T cells in Graves' hyperthyroidism and ophthalmopathy. Amplification yielded TCR beta CDR3 regions, with RNA transcripts as the source. Researchers ran a first-round RT-PCR on the TCR CDR3 using the HTBI primer set. TCRdb re-analysed the multiplex PCR reads in MiXCR, keeping a single row per CDR3 protein. The sample includes some 370,000 distinct CDR3 sequences, 11% to 15% of them seen just once. Sequenced: blood. The receptors were sampled from a man in his fifties with Graves' ophthalmopathy.

This clonotype came up many times. The CDR3 spells CASSPQSSYEQYF. CDR3 nucleotide sequence: TGTGCCAGCTCACCACAGTCCTCCTACGAGCAGTACTTC. The rearrangement joins TRBV18 to TRBJ2-7; D gene uncertain. The CDR3 has 13 amino acids. The germline V and J ends were trimmed by 1 base and 0 bases, with 4 bases remaining between them. The V gene's germline CDR1 is KGHSH and CDR2 LQKENI.

This clonotype came up a few times. V and J are TRBV2 and TRBJ2-5; 12 nucleotides line up with TRBD2. In germline, CDR1 is SNHLY, CDR2 FYNNEI. V dropped 6 bases and J dropped 4; count of bases not matched to a gene: 9. This CDR3 has 16 amino acids. In DNA, the CDR3 is TGTGCCAGCAGGCTACCACTAGCGGGAGGAAGAGAGACCCAGTACTTC. Protein product: CASRLPLAGGRETQYF. The full variable domain, its missing parts supplied by reference TRBV2 and TRBJ2-5, is EPEVTQTPSHQVTQMGQEVILRCVPISNHLYFYWYRQILGQKVEFLVSFYNNEISEKSEIFDDQFSVERPDGSNFTLKIRSTKLEDSAMYFCASRLPLAGGRETQYFGPGTRLLVL.

This clonotype occurred many times. The chain has TRBV3-1 and TRBJ2-7; 10 nucleotides match TRBD2. The ends lost 3 bases at V and 3 bases at J; junction bases unmatched: 8. The CDR3 contains 16 residues. In germline, CDR1 is LGHDT, CDR2 YNNKEL (reference sequence). CDR3 protein: CASSQSGLAVFYEQYF. In DNA form, the CDR3 reads TGTGCCAGCAGCCAGTCAGGACTAGCGGTATTCTACGAGCAGTACTTC.

The rearrangement links TRBV28 to TRBJ1-2, with TRBD1 matching 8 bases. J was trimmed by 8 bases and V by 5 bases; bases with no gene match: 13. CDR1 and CDR2 from the germline V gene are MDHEN and SYDVKM. The CDR3 totals 15 residues. The CDR3 nucleotides are TGTGCCAGCAGTATTAGACCGGGACAGGAATCGGGCTACACCTTC. This sequence encodes CASSIRPGQESGYTF.

The sample holds many counts of this clonotype. This sequence joins TRBV7-9 and TRBJ2-1; D gene uncertain. Germline loops: CDR1 SEHNR, CDR2 FQNEAQ (reference sequence). The CDR3 is 14 amino acids. Trimming stripped 1 base from V and 7 bases from J, with 11 bases between. The CDR3 loop reads CASSLVGMENEQFF. In DNA form, the CDR3 reads TGTGCCAGCAGCTTAGTGGGGATGGAAAATGAGCAGTTCTTC. Complete variable domain (other parts from reference TRBV7-9 and TRBJ2-1): DTGVSQNPRHKITKRGQNVTFRCDPISEHNRLYWYRQTLGQGPEFLTYFQNEAQLEKSRLLSDRFSAERPKGSFSTLEIQRTEQGDSAMYLCASSLVGMENEQFFGPGTRLTVL.